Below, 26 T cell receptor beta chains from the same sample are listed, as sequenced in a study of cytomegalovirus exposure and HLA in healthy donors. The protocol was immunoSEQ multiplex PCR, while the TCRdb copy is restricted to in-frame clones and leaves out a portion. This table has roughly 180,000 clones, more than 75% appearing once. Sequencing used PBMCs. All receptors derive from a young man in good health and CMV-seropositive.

The CDR3 DNA is TGTGCCAGCTCACCCAGGACAGGACTAAGGCAAGGGGAGACCCAGTACTTC. It specifies CASSPRTGLRQGETQYF. The chain has TRBV18 and TRBJ2-5, with D possibly being TRBD1 (7 bases). Trimming pared 3 bases from V and 5 bases from J, leaving 22 bases between. The CDR3 is 17 residues long. Germline assignment: CDR1 KGHSH and CDR2 LQKENI.

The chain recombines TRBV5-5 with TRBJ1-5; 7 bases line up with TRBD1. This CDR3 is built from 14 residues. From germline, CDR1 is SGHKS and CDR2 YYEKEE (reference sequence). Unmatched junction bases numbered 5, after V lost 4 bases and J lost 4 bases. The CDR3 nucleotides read TGTGCCAGCAGCCCGGGACAGCCAAATCAGCCCCAGCATTTT. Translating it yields CASSPGQPNQPQHF.

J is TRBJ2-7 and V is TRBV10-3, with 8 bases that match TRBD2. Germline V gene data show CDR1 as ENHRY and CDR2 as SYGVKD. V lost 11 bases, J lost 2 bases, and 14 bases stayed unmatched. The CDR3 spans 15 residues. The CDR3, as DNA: TGTGCCCTTCCTACCGGGACTAGGGTCCCCTACGAGCAGTACTTC. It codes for CALPTGTRVPYEQYF.

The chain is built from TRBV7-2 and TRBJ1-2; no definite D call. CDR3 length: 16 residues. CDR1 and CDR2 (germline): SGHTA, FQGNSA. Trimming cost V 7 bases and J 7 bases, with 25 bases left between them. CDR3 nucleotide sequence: TGTGCCAGCACCATAAATCGGGGAGGCGGGGAGGTTGGCTACACCTTC. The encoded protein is CASTINRGGGEVGYTF.

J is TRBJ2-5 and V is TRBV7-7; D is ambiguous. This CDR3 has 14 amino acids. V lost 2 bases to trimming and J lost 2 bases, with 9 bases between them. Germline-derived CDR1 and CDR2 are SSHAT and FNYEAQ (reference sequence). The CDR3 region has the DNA TGTGCCAGCAGCTTACAGCCAGGACAAGAGACCCAGTACTTC. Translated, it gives CASSLQPGQETQYF.

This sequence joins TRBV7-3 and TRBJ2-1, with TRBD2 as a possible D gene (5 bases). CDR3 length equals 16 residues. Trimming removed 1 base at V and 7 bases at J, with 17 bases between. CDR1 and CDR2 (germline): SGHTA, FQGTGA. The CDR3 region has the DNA TGTGCCAGCAGCTTAATAGGTGCCGGGAATCGGAATGAGCAGTTCTTC. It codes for CASSLIGAGNRNEQFF. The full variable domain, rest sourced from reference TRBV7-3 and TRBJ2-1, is GAGVSQTPSNKVTEKGKYVELRCDPISGHTALYWYRQSLGQGPEFLIYFQGTGAADDSGLPNDRFFAVRPEGSVSTLKIQRTERGDSAVYLCASSLIGAGNRNEQFFGPGTRLTVL.

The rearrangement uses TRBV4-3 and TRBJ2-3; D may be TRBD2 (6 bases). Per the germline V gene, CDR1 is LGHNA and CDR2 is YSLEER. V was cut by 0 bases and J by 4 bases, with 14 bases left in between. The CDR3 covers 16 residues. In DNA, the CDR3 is TGCGCCAGCAGCCAAGAGATCAGGCGGGGCGCAGATACGCAGTATTTT. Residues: CASSQEIRRGADTQYF.

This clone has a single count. The chain's CDR3 is CASSQSGDALPVNTEAFF. The DNA for the CDR3 is TGTGCCAGCAGCCAGTCGGGGGACGCTCTCCCTGTGAACACTGAAGCTTTCTTT. The chain links TRBV7-3 to TRBJ1-1, with D possibly matching TRBD1 (5 bases). CDR1 is SGHTA and CDR2 is FQGTGA in the germline V gene. The CDR3 covers 18 residues. Trimming took off 5 bases at V and 0 bases at J, with 22 bases between the two ends.

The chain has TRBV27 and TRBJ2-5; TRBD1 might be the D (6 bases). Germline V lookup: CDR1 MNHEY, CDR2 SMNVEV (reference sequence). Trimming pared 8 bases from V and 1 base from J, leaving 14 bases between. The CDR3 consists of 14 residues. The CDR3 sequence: CASGVLGAQETQYF. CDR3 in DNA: TGTGCCAGCGGCGTTTTGGGGGCCCAAGAGACCCAGTACTTC.

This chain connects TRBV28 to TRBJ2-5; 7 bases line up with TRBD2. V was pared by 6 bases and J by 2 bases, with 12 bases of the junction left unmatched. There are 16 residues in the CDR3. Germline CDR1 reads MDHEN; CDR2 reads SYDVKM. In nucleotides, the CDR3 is TGTGCCAGCAGCGGGGATGGGGGGGTTAGGCAAGAGACCCAGTACTTC. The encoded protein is CASSGDGGVRQETQYF.

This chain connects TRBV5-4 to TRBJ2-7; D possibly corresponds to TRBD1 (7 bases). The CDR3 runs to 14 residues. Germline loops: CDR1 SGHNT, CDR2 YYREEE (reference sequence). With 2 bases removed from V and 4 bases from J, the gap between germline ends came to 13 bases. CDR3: CASSFGGGHYEQYF. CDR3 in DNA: TGTGCCAGCAGCTTCGGAGGGGGCCATTACGAGCAGTACTTC. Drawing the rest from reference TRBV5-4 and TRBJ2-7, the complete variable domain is ETGVTQSPTHLIKTRGQQVTLRCSSQSGHNTVSWYQQALGQGPQFIFQYYREEENGRGNFPPRFSGLQFPNYSSELNVNALELDDSALYLCASSFGGGHYEQYFGPGTRLTVT.

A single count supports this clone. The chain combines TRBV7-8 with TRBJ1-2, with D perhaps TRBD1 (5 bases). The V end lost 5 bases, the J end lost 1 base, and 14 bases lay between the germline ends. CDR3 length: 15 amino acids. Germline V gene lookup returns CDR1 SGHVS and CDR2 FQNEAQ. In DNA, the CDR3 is TGTGCCAGCAGCCCGCCAGTCGGGGGTAACTATGGCTACACCTTC. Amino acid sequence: CASSPPVGGNYGYTF.

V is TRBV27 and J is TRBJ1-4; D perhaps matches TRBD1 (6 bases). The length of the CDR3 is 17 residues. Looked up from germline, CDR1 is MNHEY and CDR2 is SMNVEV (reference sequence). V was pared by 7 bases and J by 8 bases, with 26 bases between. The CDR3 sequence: CASTPRPQGGIGEKLFF. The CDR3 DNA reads TGTGCCAGCACCCCTCGGCCACAGGGCGGAATAGGAGAAAAACTGTTTTTT.

This CDR3 reads CAWADSGGVSTDTQYF. In nucleotides, the CDR3 is TGTGCCTGGGCCGACTCAGGGGGCGTGAGCACAGATACGCAGTATTTT. The chain has TRBV30 and TRBJ2-3; the match to TRBD1 covers 8 bases. The CDR3 consists of 16 residues. Germline V gene sequence: CDR1 GTSNPN, CDR2 SVGIG (reference sequence). After removal of 5 bases from V and 0 bases from J, the junction contained 10 bases not matched to a gene.

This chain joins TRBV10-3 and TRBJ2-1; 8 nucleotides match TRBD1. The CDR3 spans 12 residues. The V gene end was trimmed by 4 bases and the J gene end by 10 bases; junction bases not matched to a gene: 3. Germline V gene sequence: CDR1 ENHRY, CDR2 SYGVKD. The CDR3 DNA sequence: TGTGCCATCAGTGCACAGGGGGGCGAGCAGTTCTTC. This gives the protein CAISAQGGEQFF.

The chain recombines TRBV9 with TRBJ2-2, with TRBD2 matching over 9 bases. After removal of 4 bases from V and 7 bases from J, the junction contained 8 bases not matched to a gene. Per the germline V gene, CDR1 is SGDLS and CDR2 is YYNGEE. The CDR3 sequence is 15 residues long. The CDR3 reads CASSRGAGGDGELFF. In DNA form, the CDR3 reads TGTGCCAGCAGCCGCGGAGCGGGAGGAGACGGGGAGCTGTTTTTT.

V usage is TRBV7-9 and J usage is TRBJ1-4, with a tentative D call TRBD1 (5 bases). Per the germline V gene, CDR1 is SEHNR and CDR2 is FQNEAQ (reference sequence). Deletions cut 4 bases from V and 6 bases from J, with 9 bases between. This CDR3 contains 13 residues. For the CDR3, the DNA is TGTGCCAGCAGCTACCGACAGTATGAAAAACTGTTTTTT. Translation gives CASSYRQYEKLFF. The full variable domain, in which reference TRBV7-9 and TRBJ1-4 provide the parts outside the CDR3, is DTGVSQNPRHKITKRGQNVTFRCDPISEHNRLYWYRQTLGQGPEFLTYFQNEAQLEKSRLLSDRFSAERPKGSFSTLEIQRTEQGDSAMYLCASSYRQYEKLFFGSGTQLSVL.

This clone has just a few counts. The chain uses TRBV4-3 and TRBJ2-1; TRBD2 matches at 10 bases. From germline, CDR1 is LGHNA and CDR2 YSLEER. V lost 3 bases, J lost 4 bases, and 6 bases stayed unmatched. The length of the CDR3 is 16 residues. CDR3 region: CASSHRTSGDYNEQFF. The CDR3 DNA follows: TGCGCCAGCAGCCACAGGACTAGCGGAGATTACAATGAGCAGTTCTTC.

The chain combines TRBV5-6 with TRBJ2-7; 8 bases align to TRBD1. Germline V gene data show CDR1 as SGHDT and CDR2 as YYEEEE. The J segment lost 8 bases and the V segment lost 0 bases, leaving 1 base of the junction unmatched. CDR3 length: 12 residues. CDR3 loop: CASSLAGGKQYF. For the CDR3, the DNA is TGTGCCAGCAGCTTGGCAGGGGGCAAGCAGTACTTC.

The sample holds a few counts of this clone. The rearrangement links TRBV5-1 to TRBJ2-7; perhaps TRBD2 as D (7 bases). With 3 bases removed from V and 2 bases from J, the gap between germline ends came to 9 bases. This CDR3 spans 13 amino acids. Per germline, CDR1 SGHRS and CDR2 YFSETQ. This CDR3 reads CASSSGGTYEQYF. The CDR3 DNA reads TGCGCCAGCAGCTCGGGGGGCACCTACGAGCAGTACTTC.

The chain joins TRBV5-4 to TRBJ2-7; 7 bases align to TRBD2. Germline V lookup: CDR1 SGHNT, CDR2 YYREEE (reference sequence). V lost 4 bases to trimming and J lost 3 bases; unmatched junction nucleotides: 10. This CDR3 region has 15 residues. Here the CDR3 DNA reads TGTGCCAGCAGCCCGTCCGGGAGGTTTGGCTACGAGCAGTACTTC. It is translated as CASSPSGRFGYEQYF. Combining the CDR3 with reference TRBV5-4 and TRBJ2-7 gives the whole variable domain ETGVTQSPTHLIKTRGQQVTLRCSSQSGHNTVSWYQQALGQGPQFIFQYYREEENGRGNFPPRFSGLQFPNYSSELNVNALELDDSALYLCASSPSGRFGYEQYFGPGTRLTVT.

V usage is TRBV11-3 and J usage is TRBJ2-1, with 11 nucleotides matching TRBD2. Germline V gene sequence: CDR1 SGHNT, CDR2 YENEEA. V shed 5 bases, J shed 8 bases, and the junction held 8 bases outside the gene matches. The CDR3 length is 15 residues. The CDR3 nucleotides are TGTGCCAGCAGCGAGCTAGCGGGAGGTCTCGATGAGCAGTTCTTC. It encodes CASSELAGGLDEQFF.

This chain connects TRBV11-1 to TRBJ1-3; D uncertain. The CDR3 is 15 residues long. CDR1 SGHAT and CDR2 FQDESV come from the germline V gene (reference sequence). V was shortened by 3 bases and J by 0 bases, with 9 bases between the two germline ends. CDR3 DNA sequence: TGTGCCAGCAGCTTTGACAATTACTCTGGAAACACCATATATTTT. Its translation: CASSFDNYSGNTIYF.

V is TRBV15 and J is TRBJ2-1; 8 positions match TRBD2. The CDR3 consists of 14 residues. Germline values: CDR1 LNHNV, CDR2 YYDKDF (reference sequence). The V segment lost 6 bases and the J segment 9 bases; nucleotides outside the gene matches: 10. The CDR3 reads CATRRGGLGSEQFF. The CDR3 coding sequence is TGTGCCACCAGACGGGGGGGACTAGGGAGTGAGCAGTTCTTC.

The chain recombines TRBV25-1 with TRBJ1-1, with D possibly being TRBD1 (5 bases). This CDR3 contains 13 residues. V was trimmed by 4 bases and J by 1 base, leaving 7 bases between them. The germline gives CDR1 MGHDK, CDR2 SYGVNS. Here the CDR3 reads CASSVTGNTEAFF. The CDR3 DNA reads TGTGCCAGCAGTGTAACAGGGAACACTGAAGCTTTCTTT.

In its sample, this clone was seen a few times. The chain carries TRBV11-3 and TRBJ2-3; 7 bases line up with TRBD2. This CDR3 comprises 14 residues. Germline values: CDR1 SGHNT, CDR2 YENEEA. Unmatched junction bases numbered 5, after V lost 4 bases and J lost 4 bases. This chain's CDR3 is CASSSPREADTQYF. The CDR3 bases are TGTGCCAGCAGCTCCCCACGGGAGGCAGATACGCAGTATTTT.